The 14 T cell receptor beta chains presented below share a single source sample, sequenced in a study of cytomegalovirus exposure and HLA in healthy donors. Researchers ran the PCR with 60 Vbeta and 13 Jbeta primers. Here immunoSEQ multiplex PCR was the method, and the copy in TCRdb shows in-frame clones only, minus some. The table records about 230,000 clones, 80% to 90% of them present only once. The sequenced sample was PBMCs. All receptors derive from a woman between 18 and 29 years old in good health and CMV-seronegative.

The V and J genes are TRBV6-5 and TRBJ2-3, with D tentatively TRBD1 (6 bases). V lost 2 bases and J lost 4, with 7 bases in between. The CDR3 runs to 13 residues. CDR1 and CDR2 (germline): MNHEY, SVGAGI. The CDR3 region is CASSYRTADTQYF. In DNA, the CDR3 is TGTGCCAGCAGTTACCGGACAGCAGATACGCAGTATTTT.

J is TRBJ2-3 and V is TRBV2; weak D call: TRBD2 (5 bases). This CDR3 is built from 11 residues. The germline gives CDR1 SNHLY, CDR2 FYNNEI. V was trimmed by 10 bases and J by 6 bases, leaving 11 bases between them. CDR3 sequence (DNA): TGTGCCACCGAAGCGGTGGATACGCAGTATTTT. This encodes CATEAVDTQYF.

The chain links TRBV11-2 to TRBJ2-1; a possible D gene is TRBD2 (5 bases). CDR3 size: 14 residues. The germline gives CDR1 SGHAT, CDR2 FQNNGV. V lost 7 bases and J 9 bases, leaving 19 bases between the germline ends. The CDR3 protein is CASTLLRAGPEQFF. As DNA, the CDR3 is TGTGCCAGCACCCTTTTGCGGGCGGGCCCTGAGCAGTTCTTC.

This clone occurred once. This sequence joins TRBV19 and TRBJ1-1; unclear D gene. Germline V CDR1 and CDR2: LNHDA, SQIVND (reference sequence). The germline V and J ends were trimmed by 6 bases and 10 bases, with 21 bases remaining between them. CDR3 size: 14 residues. CDR3 in DNA: TGTGCCAGTAGCCACCAGCGTGAACACGAGGGAGCTTTCTTT. Translation: CASSHQREHEGAFF.

The V call is TRBV7-2, the J call TRBJ2-1, with D possibly being TRBD2 (7 bases). The CDR3 totals 15 residues. The V gene lost 5 bases and the J gene lost 6 bases, with 17 bases spanning the gap. CDR1 is SGHTA and CDR2 is FQGNSA in the germline V gene. CDR3 nucleotide sequence: TGTGCCAGCAGCGAGGGGGGGTATCGGGTCAATGAGCAGTTCTTC. This codes for CASSEGGYRVNEQFF. Complete variable domain (other parts from reference TRBV7-2 and TRBJ2-1): GAGVSQSPSNKVTEKGKDVELRCDPISGHTALYWYRQSLGQGLEFLIYFQGNSAPDKSGLPSDRFSAERTGGSVSTLTIQRTQQEDSAVYLCASSEGGYRVNEQFFGPGTRLTVL.

This CDR3 is CASSLSRLADHKRNEQFF. CDR3 coding DNA: TGTGCCAGCAGTTTGTCGCGACTAGCGGACCATAAGCGGAATGAGCAGTTCTTC. V usage is TRBV28 and J usage is TRBJ2-1; 9 nucleotides align to TRBD2. CDR1 is MDHEN, CDR2 SYDVKM, per germline. The CDR3 runs 18 residues. The V and J ends lost 3 bases and 7 bases, in that order; junction bases with no gene match: 16. Combining the CDR3 with reference TRBV28 and TRBJ2-1 gives the whole variable domain DVKVTQSSRYLVKRTGEKVFLECVQDMDHENMFWYRQDPGLGLRLIYFSYDVKMKEKGDIPEGYSVSREKKERFSLILESASTNQTSMYLCASSLSRLADHKRNEQFFGPGTRLTVL.

This chain connects TRBV4-1 to TRBJ2-5; TRBD1 matches at 7 bases. V lost 4 bases to trimming and J lost 1 base; unmatched junction nucleotides: 0. Germline V gives CDR1 MGHRA, CDR2 YSYEKL. The CDR3 consists of 13 residues. The CDR3 DNA follows: TGCGCCAGCAGCCGACAGGGCCAAGAGACCCAGTACTTC. Its protein product is CASSRQGQETQYF.

The J gene is TRBJ2-5, the V gene TRBV18, with 8 nucleotides matching TRBD1. The closer fit of TRBJ2-7 to the DNA end suggests the J call may be wrong. CDR1 is KGHSH and CDR2 is LQKENI in the germline V gene. The CDR3 is 17 residues long. For the CDR3, the DNA is TGTGCCAGCTCGCCGACTAAAGGACAGGGTAGTTCCTACGAGCAGTACTTC. Protein sequence: CASSPTKGQGSSYEQYF.

V is TRBV4-1 and J is TRBJ1-2, with TRBD1 matching over 8 bases. The CDR3 is 15 residues long. The germline V gene has CDR1 MGHRA and CDR2 YSYEKL. V gave up 4 bases and J gave up 7 bases; unmatched junction bases: 11. Written as DNA, the CDR3 is TGCGCCAGCAGCCGAGGACAGGGATCAATGGCTGGCTACACCTTC. Amino acid sequence: CASSRGQGSMAGYTF.

The chain uses TRBV2 and TRBJ2-1; 8 nucleotides align to TRBD2. This CDR3 has 16 amino acids. Germline trimming cut 6 bases from V and 8 bases from J; bases unmatched to any gene: 15. Germline CDR1 reads SNHLY; CDR2 reads FYNNEI. CDR3 DNA sequence: TGTGCCAGCAGGGGACCCCCTGGCGGGAGGCCCCATGAGCAGTTCTTC. Its translation: CASRGPPGGRPHEQFF.

The chain is built from TRBV7-2 and TRBJ2-3; perhaps TRBD1 as D (5 bases). V was shortened by 6 bases and J by 3 bases, with 10 bases between the two germline ends. CDR3 length: 13 amino acids. Germline-derived CDR1 and CDR2 are SGHTA and FQGNSA. The CDR3 protein is CASRGQETDTQYF. The DNA of the CDR3 is TGTGCCAGCAGAGGACAAGAGACAGATACGCAGTATTTT.

CDR3 coding DNA: TGTGCCAGCAGCGTAGCTACGGCAGGGTTAACTGAAGCTTTCTTT. Translation gives CASSVATAGLTEAFF. This chain links TRBV9 with TRBJ1-1; D is perhaps TRBD1 (5 bases). Germline CDR1 is SGDLS and CDR2 is YYNGEE. The CDR3 spans 15 residues. V lost 0 bases to trimming and J lost 5 bases, with 14 bases between them.

The chain uses TRBV18 and TRBJ2-7; 7 bases are a match to TRBD1. Germline V CDR1 and CDR2: KGHSH, LQKENI. The V and J ends lost 3 bases and 3 bases, in that order; junction bases with no gene match: 8. This CDR3 has 15 residues. The CDR3 loop reads CASSPRQTGIYEQYF. The CDR3, as DNA: TGTGCCAGCTCACCCCGTCAGACAGGGATCTACGAGCAGTACTTC. Full variable domain (outside the CDR3, taken from reference TRBV18 and TRBJ2-7): NAGVMQNPRHLVRRRGQEARLRCSPMKGHSHVYWYRQLPEEGLKFMVYLQKENIIDESGMPKERFSAEFPKEGPSILRIQQVVRGDSAAYFCASSPRQTGIYEQYFGPGTRLTVT.

A single count supports this clone. One junction end does not reproduce the germline sequence, and a read error may be involved. The chain carries TRBV5-1 and TRBJ2-1; 7 nucleotides match TRBD2. Germline V gene sequence: CDR1 SGHRS, CDR2 YFSETQ. The CDR3 spans 18 residues. The CDR3 sequence: CDSSGSGVSGEYYNEQFF. The DNA of the CDR3 is TGCGACAGCAGCGGCTCGGGGGTGAGCGGGGAGTATTACAATGAGCAGTTCTTC.